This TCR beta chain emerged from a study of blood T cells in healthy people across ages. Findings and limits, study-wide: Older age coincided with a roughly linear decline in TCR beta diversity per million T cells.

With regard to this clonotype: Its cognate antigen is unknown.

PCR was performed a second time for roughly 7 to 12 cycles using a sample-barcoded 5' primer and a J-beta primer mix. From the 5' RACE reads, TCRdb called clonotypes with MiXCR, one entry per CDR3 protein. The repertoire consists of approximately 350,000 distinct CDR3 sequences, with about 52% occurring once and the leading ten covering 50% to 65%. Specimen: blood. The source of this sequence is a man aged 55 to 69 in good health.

CDR3 loop: CASSEKGDGNQPQHF. The CDR3 DNA reads TGTGCCAGCAGTGAAAAGGGGGACGGCAATCAGCCCCAGCATTTT. V and J are TRBV2 and TRBJ1-5; possibly TRBD1 for D (6 bases). Trimming left V 2 bases short and J 2 bases short, with 10 bases between. The germline V gene has CDR1 SNHLY and CDR2 FYNNEI. This CDR3 has 15 amino acids.